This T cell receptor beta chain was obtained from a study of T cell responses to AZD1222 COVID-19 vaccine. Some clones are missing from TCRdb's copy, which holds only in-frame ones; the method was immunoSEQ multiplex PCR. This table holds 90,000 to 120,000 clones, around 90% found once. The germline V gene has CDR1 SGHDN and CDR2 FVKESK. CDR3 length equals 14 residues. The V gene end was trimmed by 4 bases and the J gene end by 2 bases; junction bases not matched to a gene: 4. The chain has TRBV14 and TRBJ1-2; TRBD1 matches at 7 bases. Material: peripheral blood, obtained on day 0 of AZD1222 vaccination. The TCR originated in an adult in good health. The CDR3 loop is CASSPDRLNYGYTF. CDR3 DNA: TGTGCCAGCAGCCCGGACAGGTTGAACTATGGCTACACCTTC. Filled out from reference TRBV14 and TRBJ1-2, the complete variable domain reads EAGVTQFPSHSVIEKGQTVTLRCDPISGHDNLYWYRRVMGKEIKFLLHFVKESKQDESGMPNNRFLAERTGGTYSTLKVQPAELEDSGVYFCASSPDRLNYGYTFGSGTRLTVV.